The entry below describes one TCR beta chain. After removal of 6 bases from V and 0 bases from J, the junction contained 5 bases not matched to a gene. The CDR3 totals 15 residues. Germline V CDR1 and CDR2: MDHEN, SYDVKM. The source of the sample is a study of blood T cell repertoires in COVID-19. Produced via immunoSEQ multiplex PCR; TCRdb's table is partial and in-frame only. The repertoire holds under 250,000 clones, with approximately 88% as singletons. The specimen was peripheral blood. The rearrangement links TRBV28 to TRBJ1-3, with 7 bases matching TRBD1. The source of this sequence is a man in his sixties who had recovered from COVID-19. The CDR3 sequence is CASSGGGPSGNTIYF. CDR3 coding DNA: TGTGCCAGCAGCGGAGGGGGCCCCTCTGGAAACACCATATATTTT.